The rows below give T cell receptor beta chains drawn from one sample of a study of blood T cell repertoires in COVID-19. Profiled with immunoSEQ multiplex PCR; TCRdb holds only in-frame clones, not every one. The table lists roughly 120,000 clones, 60% to 80% of them singletons. The sequenced sample was peripheral blood. The receptors shown here come from a human donor in a cohort sampled during active COVID-19. The conserved cysteine and the conserved F or W are not part of the CDR3 here. The order of the fields is V gene, J gene, CDR3 length, CDR3 protein.

TRBV19	TRBJ1-1	12	ASSIVTGSTEAF
TRBV7-8	TRBJ2-7	13	ASSLVGGLSYEQY
TRBV7-9	TRBJ2-6	15	ASSSQAPDSGANVLT
TRBV24-1	TRBJ1-5	11	ATSTQGNQPQH
TRBV23-1	TRBJ2-7	12	ASSRDKDSYEQY
TRBV19	TRBJ2-7	13	ASSIDLFQSYEQY
TRBV19	TRBJ1-6	12	ASSDRGPNSPLH
TRBV6-5	TRBJ1-2	12	ASSKSGGNYGYT
TRBV12-3/TRBV12-4	TRBJ2-7	10	ASSLTGYEQY
TRBV19	TRBJ2-7	11	ASSTGDYYEQY
TRBV28	TRBJ2-7	12	ASSLEGAVHEQY
TRBV7-7	TRBJ2-5	15	ASSLNTWIGAGETQY
TRBV19	TRBJ1-1	11	ASSMTGDTEAF
TRBV3-1/TRBV3-2	TRBJ2-6	15	ASSPTGKAPEANVLT
TRBV12-3/TRBV12-4	TRBJ1-2	9	AAEGPGGYT
TRBV12-3/TRBV12-4	TRBJ2-7	10	ASSFEGYEQY
TRBV10-3	TRBJ1-1	12	AISSGTENTEAF
TRBV2	TRBJ2-3	12	ASSEGQSTDTQY
TRBV6-5	TRBJ1-2	12	ASSQRGHGYGYT
TRBV3-1/TRBV3-2	TRBJ1-6	12	ASSPDRISSPLH
TRBV29-1	TRBJ2-6	12	SVGGQAGANVLT
TRBV11-2	TRBJ2-7	13	ASSHRQGLSYEQY
TRBV5-6	TRBJ2-7	14	ASSSASTGGFHEQY
TRBV3-1/TRBV3-2	TRBJ2-3	15	ASSQEWREGGTDTQY
TRBV27	TRBJ2-7	15	ASSPGLAGVLSYEQY
TRBV27	TRBJ2-7	13	ASARLAGGPGEQY
TRBV6-1	TRBJ2-7	13	ASSEDDTQFYEQY
TRBV2	TRBJ2-5	11	ASSEGPQETQY
TRBV7-9	TRBJ2-7	13	ASSLDGGSYYEQY
TRBV10-1	TRBJ2-7	12	ASSEASGPYEQY
TRBV27	TRBJ2-7	12	ASSFLTGRLEQY
TRBV7-7	TRBJ1-5	14	ASSGLPGHENQPQH
TRBV4-1	TRBJ1-4	11	ASSLGREEKLF
TRBV19	TRBJ2-6	15	ASTPGQGGSGANVLT
TRBV7-6	TRBJ1-3	15	ASSSAAESWSGNTIY
TRBV28	TRBJ1-4	14	ASRGTAQTTNEKLF
TRBV18	TRBJ2-7	12	ASSLWADTSEQY
TRBV5-6	TRBJ2-7	12	ASSLAAGAYEQY
TRBV11-2	TRBJ1-6	15	ASSLRLGQVMGSPLH
TRBV5-1	TRBJ1-5	12	ASSKGQGGQPQH